Listed here is a single T cell receptor (beta chain). The CDR3 runs 14 residues. The ends lost 7 bases at V and 0 bases at J; junction bases unmatched: 6. The germline V gene has CDR1 SGHNT and CDR2 YYREEE (reference sequence). The source of the sample is a study of blood T cell repertoires in COVID-19. Clones were sequenced by immunoSEQ multiplex PCR, and TCRdb holds only the in-frame ones, with some missing. This table holds some 200,000 clones, approximately 80% found once. This chain links TRBV5-4 with TRBJ2-7; 8 bases align to TRBD2. Input material: peripheral blood. The clonotype was recovered from a woman older than 75 with COVID-19, enrolled during active disease. The CDR3 sequence: CASRGGRSSYEQYF. The CDR3 nucleotides read TGTGCCAGCCGGGGGGGCAGGAGCTCCTACGAGCAGTACTTC.